Here is one T cell receptor (beta chain) with its context. This CDR3 spans 11 amino acids. CDR1 MDHEN and CDR2 SYDVKM come from the germline V gene. The data belong to a study of blood T cell repertoires in COVID-19. At the level of the study: COVID-19 samples, acute and convalescent, were from the United States, Italy and Spain. T cells, B-cell-depleted T cells, or PBMCs supplied cDNA or gDNA.

Original data processing: Reference gene primer amplification gave nucleated cell count estimates. This table comes from immunoSEQ multiplex PCR, and its TCRdb copy is limited to in-frame clones, with some not included. The D gene and trimming were derived from the DNA, and the V and J assignments and clone size from that table. Of about 50,000 clones listed, more than 80% are singletons. The TCR was taken from a man aged 60 to 75 with acute or convalescent COVID-19. The sample comprised peripheral blood. The chain has TRBV28 and TRBJ2-7; 9 bases match TRBD2. CDR3 residues: CAAGGPYEQYF. The CDR3 nucleotides are TGTGCTGCGGGAGGGCCCTACGAGCAGTACTTC.